The entry that follows covers one TCR beta chain sequence. Its antigen is unidentified. The data stem from a study of blood T cells in healthy people across ages. Study observations and caveats: Shifts in expanded clonotypes may have been confounded by donor CMV status, which was unknown. Diversity was estimated from one million T cells, and these estimates were considered underestimates.

Together with a sample-barcoded 5' primer, a J-beta primer mix was included in a second PCR lasting roughly 7 to 11 cycles. TCRdb reprocessed the 5' RACE reads with MiXCR, giving one entry per CDR3 protein. The table has 700,000 to 1,000,000 distinct CDR3 sequences, about 42% seen once; the top ten hold 15% to 25%. The length of the CDR3 is 15 residues. Trimming removed 6 bases from V and 1 base from J, with 13 bases in between. The gene calls are TRBV12-3 or TRBV12-4 and TRBJ1-5; no clear D gene. This TCR came from a man in his sixties in good health. Source material: blood. The CDR3 here is CASSLGLISNQPQHF. As DNA, the CDR3 is TGTGCCAGCAGCCTAGGCCTCATCAGCAATCAGCCCCAGCATTTT.